Below are 6 T cell receptor beta chains sequenced from a single sample in a study of T-cell memory formation after mild COVID-19. MiXCR, applied by TCRdb to the 5' RACE reads, yields one record per CDR3 protein. Among approximately 450,000 distinct CDR3 sequences, 15% to 20% were seen once, and the ten largest hold 9% to 15%. What was sequenced was PBMCs or a T cell subset sorted from them (not recorded which). Every receptor here comes from an adult woman who had mild COVID-19 (a few samples of this study predate the infection). Cell type and time point are not known.

This clonotype has just a few counts. This chain connects TRBV27 to TRBJ2-7; 8 nucleotides match TRBD2. The CDR3 is 21 amino acids. J gave up 3 bases and V 5 bases, and 27 bases lay outside the gene matches. Germline loops: CDR1 MNHEY, CDR2 SMNVEV (reference sequence). The CDR3, as DNA: TGTGCCAGCAGTACGCCCAGGACACTACCATTTGGACTAGCTATCATCTACGAGCAGTACTTC. Translation: CASSTPRTLPFGLAIIYEQYF.

This clonotype was found many times. The V and J genes are TRBV20-1 and TRBJ2-1, with D maybe TRBD2 (6 bases). Germline CDR1 reads DFQATT; CDR2 reads SNEGSKA (reference sequence). The CDR3 has 14 residues. Trimming shortened V by 5 bases and J by 3 bases, and 14 bases separated the two germline ends. CDR3 sequence reads: CSAGQGLLYNEQFF. DNA for the CDR3: TGCAGTGCTGGCCAGGGACTTCTCTACAATGAGCAGTTCTTC.

The rearrangement joins TRBV29-1 to TRBJ2-3, with 10 bases aligning to TRBD2. V shed 7 bases and J 5 bases; nucleotides not matched to a gene: 6. This CDR3 comprises 13 residues. The germline V gene encodes CDR1 SQVTM and CDR2 ANQGSEA. The CDR3 loop is CSAPSGRLDTQYF. CDR3 DNA: TGCAGCGCACCTAGCGGGAGATTAGATACGCAGTATTTT.

The chain uses TRBV6-1 and TRBJ2-1; 11 bases are a match to TRBD2. The CDR3 is 16 amino acids. V trimming: 2 bases; J trimming: 7 bases; junction bases outside the gene matches: 7. Germline CDR1 reads MNHNS; CDR2 reads SASEGT. The CDR3 loop reads CASSEKLAGVWNEQFF. The CDR3 coding sequence is TGTGCCAGCAGTGAAAAACTAGCGGGAGTCTGGAATGAGCAGTTCTTC.

This clonotype was observed many times. V gene TRBV6-5 combines with J gene TRBJ2-3; 10 nucleotides align to TRBD2. V dropped 0 bases and J dropped 3; count of bases not matched to a gene: 6. The length of the CDR3 is 17 residues. Per the germline V gene, CDR1 is MNHEY and CDR2 is SVGAGI. The CDR3 region has the DNA TGTGCCAGCAGTTACTCGGTGGTAGCGGGGGGAACAGATACGCAGTATTTT. As protein: CASSYSVVAGGTDTQYF.

The rearrangement uses TRBV20-1 and TRBJ1-1; D ambiguous. Germline V gives CDR1 DFQATT, CDR2 SNEGSKA (reference sequence). Trimming removed 5 bases at V and 7 bases at J, with 20 bases between. CDR3 length: 14 amino acids. This CDR3 is CSAPSHARTGEAFF. In nucleotides, the CDR3 is TGCAGTGCTCCATCACACGCTAGGACGGGTGAAGCTTTCTTT.